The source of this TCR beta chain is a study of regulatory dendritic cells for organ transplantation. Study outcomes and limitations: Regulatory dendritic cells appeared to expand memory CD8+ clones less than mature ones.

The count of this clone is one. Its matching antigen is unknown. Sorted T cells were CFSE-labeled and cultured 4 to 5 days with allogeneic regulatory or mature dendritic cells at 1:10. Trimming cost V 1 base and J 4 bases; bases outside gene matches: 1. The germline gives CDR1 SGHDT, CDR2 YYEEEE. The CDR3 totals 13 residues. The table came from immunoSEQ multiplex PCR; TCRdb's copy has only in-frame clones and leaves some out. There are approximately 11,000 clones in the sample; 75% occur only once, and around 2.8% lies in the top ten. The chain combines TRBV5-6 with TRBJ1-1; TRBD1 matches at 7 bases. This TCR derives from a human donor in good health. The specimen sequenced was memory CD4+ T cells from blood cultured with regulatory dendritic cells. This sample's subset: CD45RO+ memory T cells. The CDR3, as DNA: TGTGCCAGCAGCTTGACAGGGGTCACTGAAGCTTTCTTT. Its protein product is CASSLTGVTEAFF.